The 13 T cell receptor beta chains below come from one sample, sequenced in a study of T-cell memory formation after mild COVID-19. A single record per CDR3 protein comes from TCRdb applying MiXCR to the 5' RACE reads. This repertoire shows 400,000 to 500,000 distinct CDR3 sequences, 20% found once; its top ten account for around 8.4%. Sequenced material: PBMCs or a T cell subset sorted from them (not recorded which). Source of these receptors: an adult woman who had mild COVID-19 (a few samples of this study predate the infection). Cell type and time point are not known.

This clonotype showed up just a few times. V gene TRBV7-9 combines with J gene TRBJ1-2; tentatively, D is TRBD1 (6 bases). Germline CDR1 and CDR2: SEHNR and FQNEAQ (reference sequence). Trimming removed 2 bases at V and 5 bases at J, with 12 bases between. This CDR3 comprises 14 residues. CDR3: CASSLHGQGYGYTF. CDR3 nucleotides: TGTGCCAGCAGCTTACACGGGCAGGGGTATGGCTACACCTTC. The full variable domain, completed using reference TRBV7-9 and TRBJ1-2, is DTGVSQNPRHKITKRGQNVTFRCDPISEHNRLYWYRQTLGQGPEFLTYFQNEAQLEKSRLLSDRFSAERPKGSFSTLEIQRTEQGDSAMYLCASSLHGQGYGYTFGSGTRLTVV.

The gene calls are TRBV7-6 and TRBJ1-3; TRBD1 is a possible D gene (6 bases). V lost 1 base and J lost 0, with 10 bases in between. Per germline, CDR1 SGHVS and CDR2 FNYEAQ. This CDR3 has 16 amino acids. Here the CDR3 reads CASSLEWGPSGNTIYF. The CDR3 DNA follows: TGTGCCAGCAGCTTAGAGTGGGGGCCCTCTGGAAACACCATATATTTT. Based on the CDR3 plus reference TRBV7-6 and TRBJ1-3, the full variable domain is GAGVSQSPRYKVTKRGQDVALRCDPISGHVSLYWYRQALGQGPEFLTYFNYEAQQDKSGLPNDRFSAERPEGSISTLTIQRTEQRDSAMYRCASSLEWGPSGNTIYFGEGSWLTVV.

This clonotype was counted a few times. The CDR3 is CASSPTWGEFYGYTF. In DNA, the CDR3 is TGTGCCAGCAGCCCAACCTGGGGGGAATTCTATGGCTACACCTTC. The chain uses TRBV6-5 and TRBJ1-2; D may be TRBD1 (5 bases). V dropped 6 bases and J dropped 4 bases, with 18 bases sitting between them. The CDR3 has 15 amino acids. Germline V gene data show CDR1 as MNHEY and CDR2 as SVGAGI.

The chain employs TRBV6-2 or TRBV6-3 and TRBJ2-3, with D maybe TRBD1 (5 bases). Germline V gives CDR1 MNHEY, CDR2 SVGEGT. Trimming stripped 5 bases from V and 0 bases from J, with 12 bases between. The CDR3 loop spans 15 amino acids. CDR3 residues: CASSHGQSSTDTQYF. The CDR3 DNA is TGTGCCAGCAGTCACGGACAAAGTAGCACAGATACGCAGTATTTT.

CDR3 sequence (DNA): TGTGCCAGCATGATCGAAGAGACCCAGTACTTC. Its translation is CASMIEETQYF. The genes are TRBV2 and TRBJ2-5; the D is unclear. The CDR3 sequence is 11 residues long. The V end was cut by 7 bases, the J end by 3 bases, with 6 bases between. Germline V gives CDR1 SNHLY, CDR2 FYNNEI.

The CDR3 coding sequence is TGCAGCGTTGATGGGGACATCGAGACCCCCACAGATACGCAGTATTTT. It specifies CSVDGDIETPTDTQYF. This rearrangement joins TRBV29-1 to TRBJ2-3; perhaps TRBD1 as D (6 bases). Germline V lookup: CDR1 SQVTM, CDR2 ANQGSEA. The CDR3 has 16 residues. V lost 3 bases, J lost 2 bases, and 18 bases lay in between.

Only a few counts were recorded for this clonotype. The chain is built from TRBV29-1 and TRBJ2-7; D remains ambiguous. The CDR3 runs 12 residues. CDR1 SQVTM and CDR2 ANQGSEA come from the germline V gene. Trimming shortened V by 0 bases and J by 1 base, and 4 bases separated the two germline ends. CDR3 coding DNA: TGCAGCGTTGAAGATGGGTCCTACGAGCAGTACTTC. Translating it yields CSVEDGSYEQYF.

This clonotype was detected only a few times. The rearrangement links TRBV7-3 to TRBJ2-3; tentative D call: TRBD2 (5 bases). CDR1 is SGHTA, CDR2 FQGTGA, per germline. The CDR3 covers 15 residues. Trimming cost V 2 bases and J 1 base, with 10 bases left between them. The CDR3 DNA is TGTGCCAGCAGCTTAGGTGGACTCGGCACAGATACGCAGTATTTT. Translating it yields CASSLGGLGTDTQYF.

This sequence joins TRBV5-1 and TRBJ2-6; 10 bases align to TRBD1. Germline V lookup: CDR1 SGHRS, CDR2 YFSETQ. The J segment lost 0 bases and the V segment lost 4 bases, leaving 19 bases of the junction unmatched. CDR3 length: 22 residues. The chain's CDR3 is CASSGPGQGRFQSSSGANVLTF. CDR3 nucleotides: TGCGCCAGCAGCGGTCCGGGACAGGGGCGATTTCAATCAAGCTCTGGGGCCAACGTCCTGACTTTC.

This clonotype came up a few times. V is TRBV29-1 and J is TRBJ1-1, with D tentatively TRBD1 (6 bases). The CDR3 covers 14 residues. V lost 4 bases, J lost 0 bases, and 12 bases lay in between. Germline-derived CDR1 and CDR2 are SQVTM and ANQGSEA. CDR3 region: CSVGVTGMNTEAFF. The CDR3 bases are TGCAGCGTTGGAGTTACAGGGATGAACACTGAAGCTTTCTTT.

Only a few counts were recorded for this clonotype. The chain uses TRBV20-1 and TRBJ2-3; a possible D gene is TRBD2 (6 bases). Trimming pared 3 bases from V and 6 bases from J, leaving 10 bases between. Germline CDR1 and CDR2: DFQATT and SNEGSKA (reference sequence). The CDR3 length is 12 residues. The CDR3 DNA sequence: TGCAGTGCTAGGGGCGGGGTCGATACGCAGTATTTT. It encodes CSARGGVDTQYF.

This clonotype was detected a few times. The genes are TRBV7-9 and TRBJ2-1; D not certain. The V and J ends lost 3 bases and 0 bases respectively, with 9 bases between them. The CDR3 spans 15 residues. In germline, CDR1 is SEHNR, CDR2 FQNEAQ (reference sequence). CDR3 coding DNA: TGTGCCAGCAGCTTGGGTTCGGGCTCCTACAATGAGCAGTTCTTC. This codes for CASSLGSGSYNEQFF.

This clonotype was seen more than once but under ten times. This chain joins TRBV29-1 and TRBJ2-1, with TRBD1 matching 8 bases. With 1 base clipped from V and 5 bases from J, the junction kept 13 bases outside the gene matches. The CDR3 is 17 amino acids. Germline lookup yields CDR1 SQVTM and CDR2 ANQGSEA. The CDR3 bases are TGCAGCGTTGAAGGGCCAGATTCGGGACAGGCGAACAATGAGCAGTTCTTC. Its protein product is CSVEGPDSGQANNEQFF.